This T cell receptor (beta chain) came from a study of T cells in Graves' hyperthyroidism and ophthalmopathy (dated by TCRdb to the late 2010s). A note on the overall study: Peripheral blood was sampled at the time of initial diagnosis, prior to any treatment. A discovery cohort of around 98 patients, approximately 45 with Graves' ophthalmopathy and about 60 with stable Graves' hyperthyroidism, was used to find distinguishing TCR V-J signatures. Prospective prediction of ophthalmopathy was tested in an independent validation cohort consisting of 18 to 20 hyperthyroidism patients and over 15 patients who later progressed to ophthalmopathy. The approximately 90 discovery patients were randomly split 7:3 into training and test sets. In over five Graves' hyperthyroidism patients, the study also compared T-cell repertoires from thyroid tissue with T-cell repertoires from blood. After blood sampling, hyperthyroidism patients were treated with methimazole at a starting dose of 30 mg daily, and ophthalmopathy patients were treated with high-dose intravenous methylprednisolone. TCR Vbeta CDR3 sequencing of 120 to 150 peripheral blood samples (approximately 44 ophthalmopathy, 75 or so hyperthyroidism and approximately 17 progressor patients) is reported in the paper. On the study overall, not on this receptor specifically: Most expanded thyroid clonotypes (frequency above 0.001) were also found in blood, which suggests that blood repertoires may mirror thyroid immune responses. No statistical method was used to fix the sample size in advance, and group allocation was not hidden from the investigators. A model built on a 13 V-J signature distinguished ophthalmopathy from stable hyperthyroidism, reaching roughly 88% sensitivity and around 82% specificity in cross-validation and 80%/75% in testing. During validation, the model predicted progression to ophthalmopathy a median of around six months ahead of onset, with around 65% sensitivity and about 75% specificity.

The junction shows trimming of 3 bases on V and 4 bases on J, and the gene matches do not reach 12 bases of it. From the germline V gene (reference sequence), CDR1 is LGHDT and CDR2 is YNNKEL. The CDR3 numbers 17 residues from cysteine through phenylalanine. CDR3 DNA only is kept here, 51 bases in frame from base 1. This clonotype came up many times. The target of this receptor is not known. No base-level quality is on record; no much larger clone is a single base apart. The TCR beta CDR3 regions were amplified from the RNA transcripts. A first-round RT-PCR of the TCR CDR3 used the HTBI primer set with the Qiagen OneStep RT-PCR kit. Libraries were constructed in a second round of multiplex PCR, after which size selection and purification were performed. Paired-end sequencing of the libraries was performed with 100 bp reads on an Illumina HiSeq2000. Per the source publication's procedure: Raw data were processed with SOAPnuke, discarding reads with adapters, uncalled bases, mean Phred below 15, or no exact constant-primer or identifier match. COPE v1.2.5 was used to merge high-quality paired reads, and clonotypes were defined as unique nucleotide sequences. MiTCR v1.1 was used to align the clonotypes against IMGT TRBV, TRBD and TRBJ reference segments. Analysis was restricted to V-J combinations with a frequency above 0.0001, which covered roughly 99% of repertoires. A TCS score was defined as the ratio of F50 (clonal expansion) to E x V (chaos), with BLOSUM62-based TCRdist applied between CDR3 peptides within each V-J. Welch's t-statistics and random forest reduced around 510 V-J features to 13, which were used in a naive Bayes classifier (R e1071). Through fastp at Q25 and MiXCR, TCRdb rebuilt clones from the public reads, retaining in-frame beta chains. Rows with a matching CDR3 protein are joined into one entry that keeps the most common DNA and genes. Clone size and V and J calls follow TCRdb, not the original study. Present in this sample are about 200,000 distinct CDR3 sequences, roughly 17% of which were seen just once. The top ten hold roughly 55% of the sample.

Stable Graves' hyperthyroidism was defined as no progression to ophthalmopathy during 18 months of follow-up. The hyperthyroidism patients were between 18 and 65 years old and newly diagnosed, with a disease duration of less than 2 months. Exclusion was applied to patients with uncontrolled infections, other autoimmune diseases, pregnancy or lactation. Diagnoses relied on clinical symptoms, serum thyroxine and TRAb, thyroid ultrasound and orbital computed tomography. Ficoll-Paque density gradient centrifugation was used to isolate PBMCs from 9.5 to 10 ml of fresh peripheral blood. Total RNA was extracted using Trizol reagent, and RNA quality was assessed on an Agilent 2100 Bioanalyzer.

The V and J segments used are TRBV3-1 and TRBJ2-3; the junction holds 8 bases that match TRBD2. Sequenced material: blood. The TCR comes from a woman between 45 and 65 years old with Graves' hyperthyroidism. The nucleotide sequence is TGTGCCAGCAGCCAGGGTTCTGGTAGCGGGAACTCAGATACGCAGTATTTT. Its coded protein is CASSQGSGSGNSDTQYF.